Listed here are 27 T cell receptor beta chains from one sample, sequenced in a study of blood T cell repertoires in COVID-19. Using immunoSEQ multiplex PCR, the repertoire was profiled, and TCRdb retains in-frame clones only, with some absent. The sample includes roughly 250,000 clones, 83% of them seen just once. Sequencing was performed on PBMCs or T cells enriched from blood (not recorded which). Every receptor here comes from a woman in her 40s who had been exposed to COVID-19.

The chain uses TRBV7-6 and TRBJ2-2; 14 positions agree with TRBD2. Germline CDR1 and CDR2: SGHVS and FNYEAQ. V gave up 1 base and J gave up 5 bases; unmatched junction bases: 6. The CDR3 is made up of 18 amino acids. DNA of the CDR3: TGTGCCAGCAGCTTAGGGGGACTAGCGGGGGCGACTACCGGGGAGCTGTTTTTT. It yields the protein CASSLGGLAGATTGELFF.

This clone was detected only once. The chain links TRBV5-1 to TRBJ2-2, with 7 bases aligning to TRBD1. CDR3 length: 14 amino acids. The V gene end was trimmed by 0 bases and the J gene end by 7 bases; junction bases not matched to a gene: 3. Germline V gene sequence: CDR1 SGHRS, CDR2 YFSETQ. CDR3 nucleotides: TGCGCCAGCAGCTTGGACAGGGGTGGCGGGGAGCTGTTTTTT. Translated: CASSLDRGGGELFF. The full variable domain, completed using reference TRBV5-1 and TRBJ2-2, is KAGVTQTPRYLIKTRGQQVTLSCSPISGHRSVSWYQQTPGQGLQFLFEYFSETQRNKGNFPGRFSGRQFSNSRSEMNVSTLELGDSALYLCASSLDRGGGELFFGEGSRLTVL.

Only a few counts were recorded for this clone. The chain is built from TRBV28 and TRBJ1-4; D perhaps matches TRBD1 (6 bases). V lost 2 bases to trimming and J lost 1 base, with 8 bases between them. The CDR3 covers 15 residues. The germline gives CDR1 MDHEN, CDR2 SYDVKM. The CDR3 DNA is TGTGCCAGCAGTTTACAGGGGATAACTAATGAAAAACTGTTTTTT. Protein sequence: CASSLQGITNEKLFF.

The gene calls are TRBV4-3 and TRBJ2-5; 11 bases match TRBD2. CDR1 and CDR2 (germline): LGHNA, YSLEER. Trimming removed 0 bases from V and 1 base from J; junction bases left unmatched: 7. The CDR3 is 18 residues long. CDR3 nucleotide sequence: TGCGCCAGCAGCCAAGAGCTAGCGGGGGGCCCGGTCCAAGAGACCCAGTACTTC. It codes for CASSQELAGGPVQETQYF.

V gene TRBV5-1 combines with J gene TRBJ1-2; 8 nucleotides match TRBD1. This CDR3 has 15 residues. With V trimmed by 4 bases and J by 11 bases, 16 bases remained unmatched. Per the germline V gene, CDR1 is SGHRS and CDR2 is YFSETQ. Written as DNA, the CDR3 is TGCGCCAGCAGCCCCGAAGGACAGGGAAGGGGGGGTTACACCTTC. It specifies CASSPEGQGRGGYTF.

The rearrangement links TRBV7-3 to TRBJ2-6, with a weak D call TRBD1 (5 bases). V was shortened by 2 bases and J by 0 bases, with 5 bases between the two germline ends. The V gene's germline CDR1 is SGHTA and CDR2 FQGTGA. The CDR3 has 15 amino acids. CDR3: CASSLDSSGANVLTF. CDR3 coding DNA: TGTGCCAGCAGCTTAGACAGCTCTGGGGCCAACGTCCTGACTTTC.

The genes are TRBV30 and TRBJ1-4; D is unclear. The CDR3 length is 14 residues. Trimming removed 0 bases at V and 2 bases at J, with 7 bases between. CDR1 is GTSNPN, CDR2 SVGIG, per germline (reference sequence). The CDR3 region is CAWSVGGTNEKLFF. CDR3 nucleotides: TGTGCCTGGAGTGTAGGAGGGACTAATGAAAAACTGTTTTTT.

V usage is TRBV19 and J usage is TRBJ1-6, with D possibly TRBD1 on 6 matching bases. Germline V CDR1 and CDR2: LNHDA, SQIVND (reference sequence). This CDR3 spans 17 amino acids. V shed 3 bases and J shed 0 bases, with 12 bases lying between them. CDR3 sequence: CASSIGQTSSYNSPLHF. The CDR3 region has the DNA TGTGCCAGTAGTATTGGACAGACGAGCTCCTATAATTCACCCCTCCACTTT.

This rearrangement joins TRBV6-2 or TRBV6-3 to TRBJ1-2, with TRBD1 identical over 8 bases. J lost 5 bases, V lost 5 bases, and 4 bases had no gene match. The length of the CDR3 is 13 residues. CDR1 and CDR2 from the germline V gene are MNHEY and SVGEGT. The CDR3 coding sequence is TGTGCCAGCAGTACCGGGACAGGTTATGGCTACACCTTC. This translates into CASSTGTGYGYTF.

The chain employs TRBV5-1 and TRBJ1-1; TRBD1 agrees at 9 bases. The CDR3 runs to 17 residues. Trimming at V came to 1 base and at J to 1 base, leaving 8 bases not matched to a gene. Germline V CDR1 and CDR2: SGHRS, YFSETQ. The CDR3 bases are TGCGCCAGCAGCTTGCGGGCCGCGGACAGGGGGAACACTGAAGCTTTCTTT. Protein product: CASSLRAADRGNTEAFF.

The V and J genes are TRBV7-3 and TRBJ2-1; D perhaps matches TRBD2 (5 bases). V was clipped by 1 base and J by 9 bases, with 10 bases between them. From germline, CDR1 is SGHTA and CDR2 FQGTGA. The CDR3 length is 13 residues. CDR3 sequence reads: CASSLRGNAEQFF. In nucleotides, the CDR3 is TGTGCCAGCAGCTTAAGAGGGAACGCTGAGCAGTTCTTC.

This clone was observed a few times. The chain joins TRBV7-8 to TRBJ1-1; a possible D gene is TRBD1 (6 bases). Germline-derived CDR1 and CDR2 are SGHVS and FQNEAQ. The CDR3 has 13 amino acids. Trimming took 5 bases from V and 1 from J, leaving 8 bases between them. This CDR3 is CASSLGQNTEAFF. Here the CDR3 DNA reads TGTGCCAGCAGCCTGGGACAGAACACTGAAGCTTTCTTT.

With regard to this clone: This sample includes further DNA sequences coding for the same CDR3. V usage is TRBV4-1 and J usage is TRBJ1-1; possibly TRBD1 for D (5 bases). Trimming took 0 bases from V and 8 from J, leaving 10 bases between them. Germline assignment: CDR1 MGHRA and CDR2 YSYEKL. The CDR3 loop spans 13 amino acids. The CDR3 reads CASSQDRGTEAFF. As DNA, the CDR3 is TGCGCCAGCAGCCAAGATCGGGGGACCGAAGCTTTCTTT.

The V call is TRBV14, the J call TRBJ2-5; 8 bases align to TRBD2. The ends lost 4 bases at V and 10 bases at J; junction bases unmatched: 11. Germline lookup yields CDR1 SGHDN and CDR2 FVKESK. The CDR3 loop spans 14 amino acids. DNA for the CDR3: TGTGCCAGCAGCCGTGGGACGGGCAGCGGGGGCCAGTACTTC. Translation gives CASSRGTGSGGQYF.

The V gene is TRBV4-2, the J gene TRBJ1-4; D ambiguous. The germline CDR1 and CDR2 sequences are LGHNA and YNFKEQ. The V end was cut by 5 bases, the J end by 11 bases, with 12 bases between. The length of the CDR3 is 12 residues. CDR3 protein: CASSAPKSKLFF. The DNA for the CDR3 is TGTGCCAGCAGCGCCCCTAAGAGTAAACTGTTTTTT.

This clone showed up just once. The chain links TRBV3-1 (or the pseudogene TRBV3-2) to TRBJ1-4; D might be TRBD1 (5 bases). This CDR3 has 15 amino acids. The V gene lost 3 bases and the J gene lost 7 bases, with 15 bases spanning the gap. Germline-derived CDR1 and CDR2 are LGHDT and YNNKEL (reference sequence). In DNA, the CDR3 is TGTGCCAGCAGCCACCACTCCAGGGCAGCTGAAAAACTGTTTTTT. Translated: CASSHHSRAAEKLFF.

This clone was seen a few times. CDR3 loop: CASRPPGGAETQYF. CDR3 coding DNA: TGTGCCAGCAGACCCCCCGGGGGGGCCGAGACCCAGTACTTC. The chain has TRBV6-5 and TRBJ2-5; 8 bases fit TRBD2. The CDR3 contains 14 residues. Germline V lookup: CDR1 MNHEY, CDR2 SVGAGI. V shed 6 bases and J 5 bases; nucleotides not matched to a gene: 8.

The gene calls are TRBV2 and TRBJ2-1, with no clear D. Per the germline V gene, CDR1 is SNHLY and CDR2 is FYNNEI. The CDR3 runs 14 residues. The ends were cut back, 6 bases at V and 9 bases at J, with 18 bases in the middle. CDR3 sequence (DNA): TGTGCCAGCAGCGATCAAGCATGGCTAGGTGAGCAGTTCTTC. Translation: CASSDQAWLGEQFF.

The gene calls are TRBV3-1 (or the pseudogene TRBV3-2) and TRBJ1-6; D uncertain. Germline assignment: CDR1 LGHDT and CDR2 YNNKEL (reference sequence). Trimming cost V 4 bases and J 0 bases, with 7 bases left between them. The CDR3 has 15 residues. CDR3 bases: TGTGCCAGCAGCCCAGAGAGCTCCTATAATTCACCCCTCCACTTT. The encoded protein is CASSPESSYNSPLHF.

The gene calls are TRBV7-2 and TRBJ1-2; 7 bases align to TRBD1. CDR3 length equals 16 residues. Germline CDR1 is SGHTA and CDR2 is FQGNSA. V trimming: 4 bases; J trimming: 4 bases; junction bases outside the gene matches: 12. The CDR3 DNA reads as TGTGCCAGCAGCTCGCTCCCGGGACAGTTTTCCTATGGCTACACCTTC. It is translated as CASSSLPGQFSYGYTF.

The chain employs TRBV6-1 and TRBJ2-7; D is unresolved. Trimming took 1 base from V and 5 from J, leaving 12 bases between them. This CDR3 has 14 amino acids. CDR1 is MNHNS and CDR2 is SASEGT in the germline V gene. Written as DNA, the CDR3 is TGTGCCAGCAGTGAAGGGGCAGTCCTCCACGAGCAGTACTTC. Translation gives CASSEGAVLHEQYF.

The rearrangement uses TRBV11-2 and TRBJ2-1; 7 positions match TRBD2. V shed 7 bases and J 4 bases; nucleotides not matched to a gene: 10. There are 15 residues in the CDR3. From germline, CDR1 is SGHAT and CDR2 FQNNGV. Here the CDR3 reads CASTRSRGEYNEQFF. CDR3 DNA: TGTGCCAGCACTCGGAGCCGGGGGGAATACAATGAGCAGTTCTTC.

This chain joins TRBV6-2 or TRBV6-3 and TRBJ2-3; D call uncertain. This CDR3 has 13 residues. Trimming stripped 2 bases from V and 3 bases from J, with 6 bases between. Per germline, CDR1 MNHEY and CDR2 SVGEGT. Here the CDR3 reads CASSYGSTDTQYF. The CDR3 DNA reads TGTGCCAGCAGTTACGGCTCTACAGATACGCAGTATTTT.

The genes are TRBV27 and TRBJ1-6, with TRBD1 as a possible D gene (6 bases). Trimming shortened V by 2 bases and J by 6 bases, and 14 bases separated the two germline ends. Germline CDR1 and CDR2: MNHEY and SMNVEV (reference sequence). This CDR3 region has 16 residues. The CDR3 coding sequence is TGTGCCAGCAGTTTAGCACGGTCAGGGGTTAATTCACCCCTCCACTTT. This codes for CASSLARSGVNSPLHF.

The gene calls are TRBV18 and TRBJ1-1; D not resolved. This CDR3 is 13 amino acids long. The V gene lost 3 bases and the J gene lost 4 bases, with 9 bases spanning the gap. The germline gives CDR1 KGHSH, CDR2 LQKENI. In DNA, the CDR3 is TGTGCCAGCTCACCTTCCGGGAGCACTGAAGCTTTCTTT. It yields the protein CASSPSGSTEAFF.

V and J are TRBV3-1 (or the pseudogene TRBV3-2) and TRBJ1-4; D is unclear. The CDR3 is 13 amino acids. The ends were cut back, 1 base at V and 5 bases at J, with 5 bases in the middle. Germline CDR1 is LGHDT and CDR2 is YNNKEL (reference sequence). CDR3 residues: CASSQVANEKLFF. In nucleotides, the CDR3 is TGTGCCAGCAGCCAAGTGGCAAATGAAAAACTGTTTTTT.

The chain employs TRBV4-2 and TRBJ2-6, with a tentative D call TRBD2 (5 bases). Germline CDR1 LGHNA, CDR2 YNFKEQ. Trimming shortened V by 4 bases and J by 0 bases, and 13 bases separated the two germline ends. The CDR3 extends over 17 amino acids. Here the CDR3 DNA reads TGTGCCAGCAGCCCCTCCGGGATCCGCTCTGGGGCCAACGTCCTGACTTTC. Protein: CASSPSGIRSGANVLTF.